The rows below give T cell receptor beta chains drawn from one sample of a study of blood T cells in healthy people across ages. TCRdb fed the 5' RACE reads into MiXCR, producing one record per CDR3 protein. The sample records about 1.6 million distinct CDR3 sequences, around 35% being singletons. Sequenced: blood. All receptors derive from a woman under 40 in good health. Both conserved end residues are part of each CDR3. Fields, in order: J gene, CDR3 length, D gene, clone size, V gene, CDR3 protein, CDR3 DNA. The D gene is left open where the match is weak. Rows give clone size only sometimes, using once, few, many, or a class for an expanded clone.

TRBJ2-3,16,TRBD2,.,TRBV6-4,CASSEAAGGNTDTQYF,TGTGCCAGCAGTGAAGCGGCGGGGGGCAATACAGATACGCAGTATTTT
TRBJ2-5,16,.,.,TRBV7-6,CASNLTLARGEETQYF,TGTGCCAGCAATTTAACGCTAGCGCGAGGGGAAGAGACCCAGTACTTC
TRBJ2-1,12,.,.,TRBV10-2,CASSTSRNEQFF,TGCGCCAGCAGTACATCTAGGAATGAGCAGTTCTTC
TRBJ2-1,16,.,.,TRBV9,CASSVSGGPSYNEQFF,TGTGCCAGCAGCGTATCCGGGGGACCCTCCTACAATGAGCAGTTCTTC
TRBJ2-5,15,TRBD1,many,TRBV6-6,CASSYSTGGGETQYF,TGTGCCAGCAGTTACTCGACAGGGGGCGGTGAGACCCAGTACTTC
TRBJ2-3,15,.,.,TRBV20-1,CSAGALAGITDTQYF,TGCAGTGCCGGGGCGTTGGCGGGAATCACAGATACGCAGTATTTT
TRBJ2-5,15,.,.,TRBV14,CASSHLTEARETQYF,TGTGCCAGCAGCCACTTAACGGAGGCGCGAGAGACCCAGTACTTC
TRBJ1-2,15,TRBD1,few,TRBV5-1,CASSQSGDRVDGYTF,TGCGCCAGCAGCCAATCCGGGGACAGGGTCGACGGCTACACCTTC
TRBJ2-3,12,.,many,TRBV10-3,CAISAPTDTQYF,TGTGCCATCAGTGCTCCCACAGATACGCAGTATTTT
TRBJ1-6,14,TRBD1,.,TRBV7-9,CAGQGGSYNSPLHF,TGTGCCGGACAGGGCGGGTCCTATAATTCACCCCTCCACTTT
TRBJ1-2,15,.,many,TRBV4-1,CASSQPLQPRWGYTF,TGCGCCAGCAGCCAGCCCCTACAGCCCCGTTGGGGCTACACCTTC
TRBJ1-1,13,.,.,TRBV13,CASSAPVGTEAFF,TGTGCCAGCAGCGCCCCGGTGGGCACTGAAGCTTTCTTT
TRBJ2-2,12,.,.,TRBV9,CASSPSAGELFF,TGTGCCAGCAGCCCCTCCGCCGGGGAGCTGTTTTTT
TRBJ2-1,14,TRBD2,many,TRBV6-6,CASRPGRGGNEQFF,TGTGCCAGCAGACCCGGCCGCGGGGGGAATGAGCAGTTCTTC
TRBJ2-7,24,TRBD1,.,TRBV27,CASSWLGQGPKRVRPKAPFYEQYF,TGTGCCAGCAGTTGGTTGGGACAGGGGCCTAAACGGGTCAGACCGAAGGCTCCGTTCTACGAGCAGTACTTC
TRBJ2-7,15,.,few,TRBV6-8,CASSYTSEVHYEQYF,TGTGCCAGCAGTTACACCTCCGAGGTCCACTACGAGCAGTACTTC
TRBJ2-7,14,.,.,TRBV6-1,CASKSLGLGSEQYF,TGTGCCAGCAAATCCCTTGGACTGGGGTCCGAGCAGTACTTC
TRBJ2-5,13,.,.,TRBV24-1,CATSDSGRETQYF,TGTGCCACCAGTGATTCGGGGCGAGAGACCCAGTACTTC
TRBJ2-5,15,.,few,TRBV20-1,CSAKDNSGILETQYF,TGCAGTGCTAAGGACAATTCCGGCATTTTGGAGACCCAGTACTTC
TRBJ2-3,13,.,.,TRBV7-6,CASSLGRIDTQYF,TGTGCCAGCAGCTTAGGACGGATAGATACGCAGTATTTT
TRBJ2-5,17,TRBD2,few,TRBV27,CASSSGTSGGARETQYF,TGTGCCAGCAGTTCCGGGACTAGCGGGGGGGCCCGGGAGACCCAGTACTTC
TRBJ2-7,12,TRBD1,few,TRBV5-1,CAKDRGWFEQYF,TGCGCCAAGGACAGGGGTTGGTTCGAGCAGTACTTC
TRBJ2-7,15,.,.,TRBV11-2,CASRKITDSPYEQYF,TGTGCCAGCAGGAAAATTACCGACAGCCCCTACGAGCAGTACTTC
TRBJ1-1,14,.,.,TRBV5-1,CASSLGGPVTEAFF,TGCGCCAGCAGCTTGGGGGGCCCGGTCACTGAAGCTTTCTTT